These T cell receptor beta chains were read from a single sample in a study of radiation and T cells in renal cell carcinoma. Some clones are missing from TCRdb's copy, which holds only in-frame ones; the method was immunoSEQ multiplex PCR. The repertoire holds approximately 150,000 clones, with about 86% as singletons. The sequencing here drew on blood, taken from a patient whose treatment included radiotherapy and nephrectomy. The receptors derive from a woman aged 45-59 years with renal cell carcinoma. Each CDR3 is given with its conserved first and last residue. Each record gives: J gene, D gene, V gene, CDR3 length, clone size, CDR3 protein, CDR3 DNA. D genes are given only for firm matches. Clone sizes are given selectively: once, few, many, or a class where the clone is expanded.

TRBJ2-3 | - | TRBV5-1 | 16 | few | CASSREGLSPTDTQYF | TGCGCCAGCAGCAGAGAGGGACTCTCACCCACAGATACGCAGTATTTT
TRBJ1-4 | - | TRBV6-6 | 15 | - | CASNEASVTNEKLFF | TGTGCCAGCAACGAAGCGAGTGTTACTAATGAAAAACTGTTTTTT
TRBJ2-7 | - | TRBV7-3 | 13 | - | CASSFGGGNEQYF | TGTGCCAGCAGCTTTGGAGGGGGCAACGAGCAGTACTTC
TRBJ2-1 | TRBD2 | TRBV11-2 | 15 | - | CASSPSGGISNEQFF | TGTGCCAGCAGCCCCTCGGGAGGGATCTCCAATGAGCAGTTCTTC
TRBJ2-3 | - | TRBV7-2 | 16 | - | CASSSKTGIRTDTQYF | TGTGCCAGCAGCTCCAAAACAGGGATCCGGACAGATACGCAGTATTTT
TRBJ2-4 | - | TRBV5-6 | 10 | - | CAPRDGKEYF | TGTGCCCCCAGGGATGGCAAGGAGTACTTC
TRBJ2-7 | TRBD2 | TRBV7-9 | 18 | - | CASSSTGTSGGFAYEQYF | TGTGCCAGCAGCTCTACCGGGACTAGCGGGGGGTTTGCCTACGAGCAGTACTTC
TRBJ2-7 | TRBD1 | TRBV27 | 13 | once | CASSPYRGLEQYF | TGTGCCAGCAGTCCCTACAGGGGGCTTGAGCAGTACTTC
TRBJ2-7 | - | TRBV19 | 14 | - | CASSITLGSYEQYF | TGTGCCAGTAGTATTACCCTTGGGTCCTACGAGCAGTACTTC
TRBJ2-7 | - | TRBV10-3 | 14 | - | CAISVGDRTYEQYF | TGTGCCATCAGTGTAGGAGACAGGACCTACGAGCAGTACTTC
TRBJ1-2 | - | TRBV6-1 | 18 | - | CASSEAWGIGGRNYGYTF | TGTGCCAGCAGTGAAGCCTGGGGGATCGGTGGTCGCAACTATGGCTACACCTTC
TRBJ1-1 | - | TRBV20-1 | 11 | once | CRGLLGTEAFF | TGCAGGGGTCTCTTGGGCACTGAGGCTTTCTTT
TRBJ2-2 | - | TRBV15 | 16 | - | CATSSPTAENTGELFF | TGTGCCACCAGCAGTCCCACTGCGGAGAACACCGGGGAGCTGTTTTTT
TRBJ2-7 | TRBD1 | TRBV11-3 | 14 | - | CASSRDRASYEQYF | TGTGCCAGCAGCCGGGACAGGGCATCCTACGAGCAGTACTTC
TRBJ2-3 | TRBD1 | TRBV11-3 | 13 | - | CASSTDRGDTQYF | TGTGCCAGCAGCACGGACAGGGGGGATACGCAGTATTTT
TRBJ2-7 | - | TRBV6-5 | 14 | - | CASTKTGRATEQYF | TGTGCCAGCACCAAGACAGGGAGGGCTACCGAGCAGTACTTC
TRBJ2-2 | TRBD1 | TRBV6-1 | 15 | - | CASRPGQGSTGELFF | TGTGCCAGCCGTCCGGGACAGGGGTCGACCGGGGAGCTGTTTTTT
TRBJ1-6 | TRBD1 | TRBV6-4 | 14 | - | CASSEGQGGSPLHF | TGTGCCAGCAGTGAGGGACAGGGAGGTTCACCCCTCCACTTT
TRBJ2-7 | - | TRBV9 | 13 | - | CASSVGEMGLSYF | TGTGCCAGCAGCGTAGGGGAGATGGGACTGTCGTACTTC
TRBJ1-5 | TRBD1 | TRBV7-2 | 14 | - | CASRAGTAHQPQHF | TGTGCCAGCAGAGCCGGGACAGCGCATCAGCCCCAGCATTTT
TRBJ2-1 | TRBD2 | TRBV10-1 | 14 | - | CASSVGTSANEQFF | TGCGCCAGCAGTGTGGGGACTAGCGCGAATGAGCAGTTCTTC
TRBJ1-6 | TRBD1 | TRBV11-2 | 15 | - | CASSLEGQIYSPLHF | TGTGCCAGCAGCTTAGAGGGACAGATTTATTCACCCCTCCACTTT
TRBJ1-5 | - | TRBV2 | 14 | - | CASRHESAAQPQHF | TGTGCCAGCAGGCACGAGTCAGCCGCTCAGCCCCAGCATTTT